The following is a T cell receptor beta chain sequence with its context. Trimming pared 4 bases from V and 4 bases from J, leaving 16 bases between. The CDR3 has 15 residues. In germline, CDR1 is MNHEY, CDR2 SMNVEV (reference sequence). This record comes from a study of shared clonotypes between healthy human individuals. Each PCR replicate from the sorted subsets contained around 200 ng DNA, which is 25,000 to 30,000 T cell genomes. The assay was immunoSEQ multiplex PCR, and TCRdb's table has in-frame clones only and misses some. The sample shows about 2.3 million clones, 85% to 95% of them seen only once.

This sequence joins TRBV27 and TRBJ1-1; D is ambiguous. Sample: naive CD4+ T cells from PBMCs. Documented subset: CD45RA+ positively selected. This TCR derives from a man younger than 35 in good health. Some clones in this sample may be carry-over from other donors' samples. The CDR3 DNA follows: TGTGCCAGCAGTTATTGGCCCTCGTGGGGCACTGAAGCTTTCTTT. Translating gives CASSYWPSWGTEAFF.